The clone carrying this T cell receptor beta chain was seen more than once but under ten times. Relying on iRepertoire HTBI primers and Arm-PCR of CDR3 regions, the team built TCR beta libraries. MiXCR, run by TCRdb on the multiplex PCR reads, gives a single entry per CDR3 protein. The sample has 400,000 to 450,000 distinct CDR3 sequences, approximately 15% seen once; the top ten hold approximately 15%. Germline lookup yields CDR1 SGDLS and CDR2 YYNGEE. CDR3 length: 15 amino acids. Between the trimmed V and J ends, which lost 0 bases and 7 bases, there was a span of 15 bases. This sample stems from a study of regulatory T cells in long-lasting Graves disease. The time point denotes: newly diagnosed GD, antithyroid drugs for less than 3 months. The authors made the TCR library using RNA they extracted from PBMCs. These records were also assigned to another study, of T cells in Graves' hyperthyroidism and ophthalmopathy.

Source: peripheral blood mononuclear cells (PBMCs), taken at new diagnosis, from a patient treated with antithyroid drugs. The TCR originated in a woman aged 25 to 39 with Graves disease. The chain joins TRBV9 to TRBJ2-3; D tentatively reads TRBD1 or TRBD2 (5 bases each). The CDR3 sequence is CASSVVVGDGHTQYF. The CDR3 nucleotides read TGTGCCAGCAGCGTAGTAGTAGGGGACGGACATACGCAGTATTTT. The whole variable domain, filled in from reference TRBV9 and TRBJ2-3, reads DSGVTQTPKHLITATGQRVTLRCSPRSGDLSVYWYQQSLDQGLQFLIQYYNGEERAKGNILERFSAQQFPDLHSELNLSSLELGDSALYFCASSVVVGDGHTQYFGPGTRLTVL.